The subject of this entry is one T cell receptor (beta chain). The target antigen is unknown. This sample was taken from a study of CD8+ T cells in alopecia areata. Findings and limits, study-wide: Many expanded lesional clones stayed in scalp and blood while on tofacitinib. Sequencing of scalp tissue also captures the resident alphabeta T cells of normal skin.

Treatment here: oral pan-JAK inhibitor, 5-10 mg twice daily. RNA extraction and reverse transcription yielded cDNA as sequencing template. This table comes from immunoSEQ multiplex PCR, and its TCRdb copy is limited to in-frame clones, with some not included. The data hold tens of thousands of clones, with 46% observed a single time. Germline-derived CDR1 and CDR2 are GTSNPN and SVGIG (reference sequence). The CDR3 has 12 amino acids. V was cut by 2 bases and J by 5 bases, with 7 bases left in between. V usage is TRBV30 and J usage is TRBJ2-1, with a possible D match to TRBD1 (6 bases). This specimen was CD8+ T cells sorted from blood, taken at approximately week 36, from a patient treated with tofacitinib. The TCR originated in a human donor with alopecia areata. Written as DNA, the CDR3 is TGTGCCTGGAGTTACAGGGACAATGAGCAGTTCTTC. Protein: CAWSYRDNEQFF.